This TCR beta chain came from a study of cytomegalovirus exposure and HLA in healthy donors. Trimming cost V 4 bases and J 2 bases; bases outside gene matches: 6. Germline-derived CDR1 and CDR2 are MNHEY and SVGAGI. The CDR3 consists of 16 residues. Study conclusions and caveats: Later analysis demonstrated an association between a missense DCLRE1C variant and TCR beta V- and J-gene trimming. V segments that were indistinguishable, TRBV6-2 and TRBV6-3 among them, were omitted from analysis.

Concerning this clone itself: Its target is unknown.

The donors (healthy individuals) were bone marrow donors. The primer mix had 60 Vbeta and 13 Jbeta primers. Generated by immunoSEQ multiplex PCR, the TCRdb table keeps only in-frame clones and is missing some. Of about 230,000 clones listed, approximately 81% are singletons. This TCR derives from a girl aged 2-9 years in good health and CMV-seronegative. Sequences were obtained from PBMCs. The rearrangement joins TRBV6-5 to TRBJ2-7, with 12 bases identical to TRBD2. This CDR3 reads CASSLLAGGLTYEQYF. CDR3 coding DNA: TGTGCCAGCAGTTTACTAGCGGGGGGCCTAACCTACGAGCAGTACTTC.